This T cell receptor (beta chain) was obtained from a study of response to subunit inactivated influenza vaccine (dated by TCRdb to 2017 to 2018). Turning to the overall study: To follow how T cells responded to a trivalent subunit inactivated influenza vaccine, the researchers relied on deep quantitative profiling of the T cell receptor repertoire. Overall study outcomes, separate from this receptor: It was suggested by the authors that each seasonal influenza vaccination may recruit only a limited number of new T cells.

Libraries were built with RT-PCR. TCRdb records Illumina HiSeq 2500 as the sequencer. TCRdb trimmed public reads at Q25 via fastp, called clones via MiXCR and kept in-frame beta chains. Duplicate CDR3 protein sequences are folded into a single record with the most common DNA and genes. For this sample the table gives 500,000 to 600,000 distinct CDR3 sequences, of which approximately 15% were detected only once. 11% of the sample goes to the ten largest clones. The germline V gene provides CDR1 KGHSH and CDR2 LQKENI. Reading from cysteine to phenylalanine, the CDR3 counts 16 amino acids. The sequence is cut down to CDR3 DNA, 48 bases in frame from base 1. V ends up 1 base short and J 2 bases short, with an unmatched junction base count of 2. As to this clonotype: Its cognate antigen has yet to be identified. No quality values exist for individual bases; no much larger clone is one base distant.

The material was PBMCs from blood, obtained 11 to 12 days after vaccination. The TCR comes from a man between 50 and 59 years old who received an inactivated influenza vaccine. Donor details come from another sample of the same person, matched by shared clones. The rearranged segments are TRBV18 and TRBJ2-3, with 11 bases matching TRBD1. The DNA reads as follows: TGTGCCAGCTCACCACGGGACAGGGGGATCACAGATACGCAGTATTTT. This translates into CASSPRDRGITDTQYF.